This TCR beta chain was found in a study of human T cells and chemical hapten exposure (dated by TCRdb to 2020 to 2023). For the study in its entirety: For sensitization, 2% DPC in acetone was applied to a roughly 2 cm by roughly 2 cm area of upper inner arm skin. Libraries were pooled for sequencing, and variation in per-sample TCR yields was attributed mainly to small differences in library volumes within the pool. Blood samples were taken from patients before sensitization (week 0) and at 2, 6 and about 24 weeks after DPC sensitization. Weekly therapeutic DPC doses were additionally applied to the scalp of patients throughout the approximately 24-week study period. Patch tests used Finn chambers with 0.01% DPC on the upper back, scored after 6 days by International Contact Dermatitis Research Group standards. The mostly female patient cohort included alopecia areata with under or over 50% scalp involvement, alopecia totalis and alopecia universalis. Blood for TCR sequencing was provided by twenty-nine alopecia patients at one to four time points (pre-sensitization, 2, 6 and 24 weeks). In alopecia patients, the study followed how the peripheral blood TCR repertoire changed in vivo over primary and secondary sensitization to diphenylcyclopropenone (DPC), a hapten. General findings and caveats noted by the study authors: Because all patients had alopecia, a presumed autoimmune disease, the immune response of the patients might differ from that of healthy individuals. After repeated subsampling, changes were observed in the strength of the expansion versus patch-test correlation and in the threshold at which the correlation became significant. The number of PT1 expanded TCRs positively correlated with patch test score, significant at thresholds 8, 16 and 32 but not 4. Significantly more large CDR3 similarity clusters were formed by expanded TCRs than by pre-sensitization or healthy control sets, consistent with antigen-driven responses. DPC sensitization did not change how many TCRs were above 1 in 1000 frequency, and no evidence was found of alterations in global repertoire structure.

This sample's time point label indicates: pre-sensitization, week 0. The treatment or condition label, read with the paper, signifies: therapeutic diphenylcyclopropenone sensitization with weekly scalp DPC. Blood at each patch-test visit was drawn before the patch test was applied. Eligible patients were aged 18 to 70, diagnosed with alopecia, deemed suitable for DPC therapy, and excluded if pregnant. Total RNA was isolated from unfractionated whole blood collected in Tempus Blood RNA tubes. The library came from RACE. Instrument used: NextSeq 500. During library preparation, unique molecular identifiers were attached to individual cDNA molecules so that TCRs could be counted quantitatively and reproducibly. Both TCR alpha and TCR beta chains were sequenced from each blood RNA sample. As for the original processing: Samples had a median of roughly 99,000 TCRs, with a range from roughly 23,224 to 700,000. V, J and CDR3 annotation of the TCR reads was performed with the Decombinator software suite. Every sample was subsampled to the same number of TCRs (28,000) for the PS versus PT1 abundance plots. TCRs were defined as expanded if absent before sensitization and observed at least eight times at the 2-week time point. TCRdb applied fastp at Q25 and MiXCR to the public reads, then kept only in-frame beta chains. Identical CDR3 proteins give one entry, which carries the most common genes and DNA. It is TCRdb's table, rather than the study itself, that gives the V and J calls and clone size. This sample has about 260,000 distinct CDR3 sequences in its table, and approximately 8.4% of those were observed once. Of the sample, around 2.5% is held by the ten largest clones.

With respect to this clonotype: Its antigen is not yet known. No base quality values were provided; no much bigger clone lies one nucleotide off.

The germline V gene supplies CDR1 MNHEY and CDR2 SVGAGI. Counted from cysteine to phenylalanine, this CDR3 has 13 amino acids. The retained sequence is limited to the CDR3, 39 bases, with the frame set at the first base. V is trimmed back by 5 bases and J by 3 bases, and the junction contains 4 bases that no gene match accounts for. The sequence joins TRBV6-5 to TRBJ2-7, with 7 junctional bases fitting TRBD1. This receptor was obtained from a woman aged 40 to 49 with alopecia areata. Some clones in this sample may be carry-over from other donors' samples. Sequenced here: whole blood, sampled in connection with sensitization to the hapten diphenylcyclopropenone (DPC). The base sequence is TGTGCCAGCAGTCCGAGGGGGCGCTACGAGCAGTACTTC. It translates as CASSPRGRYEQYF.